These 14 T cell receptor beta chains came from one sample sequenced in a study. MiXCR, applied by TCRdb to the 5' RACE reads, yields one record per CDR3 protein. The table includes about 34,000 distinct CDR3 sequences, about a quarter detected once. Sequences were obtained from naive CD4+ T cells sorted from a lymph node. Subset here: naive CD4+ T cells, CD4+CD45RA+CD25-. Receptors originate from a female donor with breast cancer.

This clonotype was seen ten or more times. The chain's CDR3 is CASSRQIHNSPLHF. In DNA, the CDR3 is TGTGCCAGCAGCAGACAGATTCATAATTCACCCCTCCACTTT. The chain uses TRBV6-1 and TRBJ1-6; the D gene is possibly TRBD1 (5 bases). Looked up from germline, CDR1 is MNHNS and CDR2 is SASEGT. The CDR3 sequence is 14 residues long. With 6 bases removed from V and 5 bases from J, the gap between germline ends came to 11 bases.

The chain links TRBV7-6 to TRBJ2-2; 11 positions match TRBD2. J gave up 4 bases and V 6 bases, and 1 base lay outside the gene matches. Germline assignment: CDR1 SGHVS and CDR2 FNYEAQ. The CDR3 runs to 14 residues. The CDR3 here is CASRGLAATGELFF. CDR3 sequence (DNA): TGTGCCAGCAGGGGACTAGCGGCCACCGGGGAGCTGTTTTTT.

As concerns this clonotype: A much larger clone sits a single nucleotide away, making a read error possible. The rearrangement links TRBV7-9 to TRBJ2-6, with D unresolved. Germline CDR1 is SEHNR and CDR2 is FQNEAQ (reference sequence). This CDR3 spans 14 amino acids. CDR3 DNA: TGTGCCAACAGCTTAGTTACTGGGGCCAACGTCCTGACTTTC. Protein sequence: CANSLVTGANVLTF.

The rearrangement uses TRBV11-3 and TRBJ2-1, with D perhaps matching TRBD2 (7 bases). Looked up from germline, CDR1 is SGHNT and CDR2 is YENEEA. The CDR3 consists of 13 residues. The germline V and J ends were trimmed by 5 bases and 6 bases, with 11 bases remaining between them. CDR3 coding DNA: TGTGCCAGCAGCCCGCGGGGGCTCAATGAGCAGTTCTTC. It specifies CASSPRGLNEQFF.

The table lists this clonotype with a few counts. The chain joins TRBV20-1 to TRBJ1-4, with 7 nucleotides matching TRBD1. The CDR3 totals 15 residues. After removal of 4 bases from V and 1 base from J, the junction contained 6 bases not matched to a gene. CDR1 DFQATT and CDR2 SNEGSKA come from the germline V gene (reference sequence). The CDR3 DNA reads TGCAGTGCTAATGCCCGGGACAGAACTAATGAAAAACTGTTTTTT. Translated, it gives CSANARDRTNEKLFF.

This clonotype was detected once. CDR3: CASRYGAGNNEKLFF. As DNA, the CDR3 is TGTGCCAGCAGGTACGGGGCAGGAAATAATGAAAAACTGTTTTTT. The V and J genes are TRBV6-5 and TRBJ1-4; D possibly corresponds to TRBD1 (5 bases). This CDR3 contains 15 residues. Trimming took 6 bases from V and 4 from J, leaving 15 bases between them. Germline V CDR1 and CDR2: MNHEY, SVGAGI.

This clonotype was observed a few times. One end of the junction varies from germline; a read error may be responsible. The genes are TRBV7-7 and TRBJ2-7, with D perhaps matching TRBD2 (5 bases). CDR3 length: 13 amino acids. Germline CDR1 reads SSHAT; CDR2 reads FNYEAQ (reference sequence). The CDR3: CASSLGAGQLEYF. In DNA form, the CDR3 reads TGTGCTAGCAGCTTAGGTGCGGGTCAGCTTGAGTACTTC.

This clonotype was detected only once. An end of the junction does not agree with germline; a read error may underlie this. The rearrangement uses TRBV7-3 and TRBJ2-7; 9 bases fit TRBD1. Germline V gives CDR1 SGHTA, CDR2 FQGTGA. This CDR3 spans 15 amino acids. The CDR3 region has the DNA TGTACCAGCAGCATAACAGGGGGCGCGGGCTACGAGCAGTACTTC. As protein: CTSSITGGAGYEQYF.

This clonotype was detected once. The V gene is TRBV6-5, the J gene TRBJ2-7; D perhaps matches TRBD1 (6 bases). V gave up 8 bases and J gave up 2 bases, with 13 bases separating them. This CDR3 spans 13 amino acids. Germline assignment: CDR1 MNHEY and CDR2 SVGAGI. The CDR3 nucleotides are TGTGCCAGCCGGGACACTAGAACCTACGAGCAGTACTTC. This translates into CASRDTRTYEQYF.

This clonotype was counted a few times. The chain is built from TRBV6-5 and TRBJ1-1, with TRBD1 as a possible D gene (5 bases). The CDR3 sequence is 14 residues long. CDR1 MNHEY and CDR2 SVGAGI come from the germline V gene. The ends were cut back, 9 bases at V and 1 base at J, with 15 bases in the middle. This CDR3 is CASSERGKNTEAFF. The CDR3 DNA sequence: TGTGCCAGTTCCGAGAGGGGAAAGAACACTGAAGCTTTCTTT.

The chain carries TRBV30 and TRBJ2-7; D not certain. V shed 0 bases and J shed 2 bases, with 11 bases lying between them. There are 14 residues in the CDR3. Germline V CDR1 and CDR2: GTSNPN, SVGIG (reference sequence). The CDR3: CAWSVPGQTYEQYF. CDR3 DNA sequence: TGTGCCTGGAGTGTACCTGGCCAAACCTACGAGCAGTACTTC.

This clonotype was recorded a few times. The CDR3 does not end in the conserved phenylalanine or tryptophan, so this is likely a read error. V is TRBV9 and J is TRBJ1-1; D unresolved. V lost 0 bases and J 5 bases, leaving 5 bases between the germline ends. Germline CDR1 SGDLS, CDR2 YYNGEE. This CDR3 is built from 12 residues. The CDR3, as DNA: TGTGCCAGCAGCGTAGGCGGTACTGAAGCTTTCCTT. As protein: CASSVGGTEAFL.

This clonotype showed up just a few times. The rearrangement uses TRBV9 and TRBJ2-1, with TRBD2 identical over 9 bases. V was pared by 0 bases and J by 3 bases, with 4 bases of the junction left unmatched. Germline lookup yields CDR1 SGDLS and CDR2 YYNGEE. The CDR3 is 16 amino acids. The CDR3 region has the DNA TGTGCCAGCAGCGTAGCGGGGCGGGGGGGCTACAATGAGCAGTTCTTC. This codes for CASSVAGRGGYNEQFF.

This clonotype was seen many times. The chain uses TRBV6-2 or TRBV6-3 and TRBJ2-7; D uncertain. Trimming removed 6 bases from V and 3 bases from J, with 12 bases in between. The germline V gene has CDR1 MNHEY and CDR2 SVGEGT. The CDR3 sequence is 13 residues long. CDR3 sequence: CASRLFSDYEQYF. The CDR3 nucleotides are TGTGCCAGCAGGCTATTCAGCGACTACGAGCAGTACTTC.